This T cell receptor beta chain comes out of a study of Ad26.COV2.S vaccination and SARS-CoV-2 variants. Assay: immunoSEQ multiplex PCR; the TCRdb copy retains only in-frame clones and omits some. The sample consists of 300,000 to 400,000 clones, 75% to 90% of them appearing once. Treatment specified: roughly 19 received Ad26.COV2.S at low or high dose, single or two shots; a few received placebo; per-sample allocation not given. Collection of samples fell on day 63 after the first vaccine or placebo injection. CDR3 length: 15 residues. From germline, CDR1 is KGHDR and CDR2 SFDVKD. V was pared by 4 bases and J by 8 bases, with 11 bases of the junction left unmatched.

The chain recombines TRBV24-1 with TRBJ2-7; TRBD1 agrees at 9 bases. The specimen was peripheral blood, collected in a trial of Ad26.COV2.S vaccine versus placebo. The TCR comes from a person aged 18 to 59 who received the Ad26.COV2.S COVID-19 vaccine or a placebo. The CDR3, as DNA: TGTGCCACCAGTGACCCGTCCCGGGACAGGGAACAGCAGTACTTC. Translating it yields CATSDPSRDREQQYF.